What follows are 5 T cell receptor beta chains derived from one specimen sequenced in a study of control samples from healthy donors and cancer patients. Data came from immunoSEQ multiplex PCR; TCRdb stores just in-frame clones and leaves some out. The sample totals around 190,000 clones; its top ten clones hold about 2.2%. Sequencing input: blood. These receptors all come from a woman in her 30s in good health.

The chain recombines TRBV3-1 (or the pseudogene TRBV3-2) with TRBJ1-4; TRBD1 might be the D (6 bases). Trimming shortened V by 5 bases and J by 4 bases, and 11 bases separated the two germline ends. CDR3 size: 14 residues. Germline V gives CDR1 LGHDT, CDR2 YNNKEL (reference sequence). CDR3 bases: TGTGCCAGCAGCTTCGGACAGATTAATGAAAAACTGTTTTTT. Translating gives CASSFGQINEKLFF.

The rearrangement joins TRBV25-1 to TRBJ1-2; TRBD1 matches at 7 bases. V gave up 8 bases and J gave up 2 bases; unmatched junction bases: 8. The CDR3 is 14 residues long. The V gene's germline CDR1 is MGHDK and CDR2 SYGVNS. The CDR3 protein is CASSRQGDNYGYTF. The CDR3 DNA reads TGTGCCAGCTCCAGACAGGGAGACAACTATGGCTACACCTTC.

The V and J genes are TRBV12-3 or TRBV12-4 and TRBJ1-1; possible D gene TRBD1, 6 bases. The V end was cut by 8 bases, the J end by 4 bases, with 14 bases between. The CDR3 covers 13 residues. This chain's CDR3 is CASRPGHSTEAFF. The CDR3 DNA is TGTGCCAGCCGACCGGGACACAGCACTGAAGCTTTCTTT.

This chain connects TRBV23-1 to TRBJ2-7; D is undetermined. TRBV23-1 is an ORF, and what it does is uncertain. Trimming stripped 0 bases from V and 5 bases from J, with 11 bases between. This CDR3 is 14 amino acids long. Here the CDR3 reads CASSQSSLLDEQYF. The CDR3 region has the DNA TGCGCCAGCAGTCAATCGTCCCTCCTGGACGAGCAGTACTTC.

The genes are TRBV6-5 and TRBJ1-4; D is ambiguous. V lost 2 bases to trimming and J lost 10 bases, with 14 bases between them. The CDR3 has 14 residues. Germline CDR1 is MNHEY and CDR2 is SVGAGI. The DNA of the CDR3 is TGTGCCAGCAGTTACGGGAGGACTGAGGGAAAACTGTTTTTT. As protein: CASSYGRTEGKLFF.